This paragraph reports one TCR beta chain. CDR1 and CDR2 from the germline V gene are MNHNS and SASEGT. The CDR3 has 18 amino acids. This sample was included in a study of T cells expressing NK-cell markers. At the level of the study: Most of the eight sequenced donors tested HCMV-seropositive; one tested seronegative.

TCRdb reprocessed the 5' RACE reads, with one entry per CDR3 protein and no DNA. This sample's table reports 500,000 to 600,000 distinct CDR3 sequences. This chain joins TRBV6-1 and TRBJ2-5; with no DNA, the TCRdb D assignment of TRBD1 cannot be verified. Sequencing was done on a sample of blood T cells: a sorted CD56 or NKG2C T cell subset, CD4+ or CD8+ T cells, or bulk PBMC T cells (not recorded which). This clonotype was obtained from a man aged 18 to 30 in good health. The CDR3 loop is CASNRGSGGVAVGETQYF.